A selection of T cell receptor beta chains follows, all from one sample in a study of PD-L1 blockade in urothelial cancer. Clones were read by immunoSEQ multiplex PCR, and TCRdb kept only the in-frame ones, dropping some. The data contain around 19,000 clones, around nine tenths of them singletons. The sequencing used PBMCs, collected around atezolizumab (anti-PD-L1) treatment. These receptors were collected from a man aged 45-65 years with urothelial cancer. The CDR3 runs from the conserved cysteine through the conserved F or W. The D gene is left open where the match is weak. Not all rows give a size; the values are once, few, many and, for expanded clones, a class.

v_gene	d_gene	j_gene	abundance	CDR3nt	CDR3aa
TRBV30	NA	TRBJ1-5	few	TGTGCCTGGAGTGAAACAGGGCAGCCCCAGCATTTT	CAWSETGQPQHF
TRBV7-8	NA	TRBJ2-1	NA	TGTGCCAGCAGCAGCTCCAGGGTGACCTACAATGAGCAGTTCTTC	CASSSSRVTYNEQFF
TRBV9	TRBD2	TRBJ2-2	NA	TGTGCCAGCACCCAGACTAGCGAGACTGGCACCGGGGAGCTGTTTTTT	CASTQTSETGTGELFF
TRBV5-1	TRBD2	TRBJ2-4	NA	TGCGCCAGCAGCCGGGGGGTAGGGGCGGAAAACATTCAGTACTTC	CASSRGVGAENIQYF
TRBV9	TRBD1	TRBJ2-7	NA	TGTGCCAGCAGCGGACACGACAGGGAACCCTACGAGCAGTACTTC	CASSGHDREPYEQYF
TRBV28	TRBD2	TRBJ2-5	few	TGTGCCAGCAGGACCGGACTAGCGGGAGGGCCTGAACAAGAGACCCAGTACTTC	CASRTGLAGGPEQETQYF
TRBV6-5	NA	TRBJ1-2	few	TGTGCCAGCAGTCTGGACTCCAGCACCTATGGCTACACCTTC	CASSLDSSTYGYTF
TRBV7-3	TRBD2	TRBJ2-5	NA	TGTGCCAGCAGCTTAGGCGGGGGGCCCCAAGAGACCCAGTACTTC	CASSLGGGPQETQYF
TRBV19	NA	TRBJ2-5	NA	TGTGCCAGTAGTCAGCAGGTAAACCAAGAGACCCAGTACTTC	CASSQQVNQETQYF
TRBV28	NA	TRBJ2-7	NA	TGTGCCAGCAGTTTATTTCGGGGTGAGCAGTACTTC	CASSLFRGEQYF
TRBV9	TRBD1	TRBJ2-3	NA	TGTGCCAGCAGCGGGACAGGGAATATGGCAGATACGCAGTATTTT	CASSGTGNMADTQYF
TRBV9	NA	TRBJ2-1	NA	TGTGCCAGCAGCGCCTTCCCCCATGAGCAGTTCTTC	CASSAFPHEQFF
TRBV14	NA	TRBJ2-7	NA	TGTGCCAGCAGCCGGGACAACCTCTACGAGCAGTACTTC	CASSRDNLYEQYF
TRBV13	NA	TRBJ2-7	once	TGTGCCAGCAGCCCTTTATCCTACGAGCAGTACTTC	CASSPLSYEQYF
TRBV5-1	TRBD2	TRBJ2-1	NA	TGCGCCAGAGACGCTAGCGGGGGGCCCTCCTACAATGAGCAGTTCTTC	CARDASGGPSYNEQFF
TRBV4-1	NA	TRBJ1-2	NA	TGCGCCAGCAGCCAAGAGGGTCAGGGAGGTTATGGCTACACCTTC	CASSQEGQGGYGYTF
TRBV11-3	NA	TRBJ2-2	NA	TGTGCCAGCAGCTTCGGGAGCGGAGATCTTAACACCGGGGAGCTGTTTTTT	CASSFGSGDLNTGELFF
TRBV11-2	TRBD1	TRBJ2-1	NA	TGTGCCAGCAGCTTAGATTTAGGGACAGGGGGCACTGAGCAGTTCTTC	CASSLDLGTGGTEQFF
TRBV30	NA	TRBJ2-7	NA	TGTGCCTGGAGTACCCCGGGGGCCTACGAGCAGTACTTC	CAWSTPGAYEQYF
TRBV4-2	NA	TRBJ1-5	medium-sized	TGTGCCAGCAGCCAAGATGCGGGGGGTAATCAGCCCCAGCATTTT	CASSQDAGGNQPQHF
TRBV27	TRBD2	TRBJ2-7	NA	TGTGCCAGCAGACCGAGCGGGAGGTACGAGCAGTACTTC	CASRPSGRYEQYF
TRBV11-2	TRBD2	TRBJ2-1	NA	TGTGCCAGCAGGAGGGGACTAGCGAGCGATGAGCAGTTCTTC	CASRRGLASDEQFF
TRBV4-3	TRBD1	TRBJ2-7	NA	TGCGCCAGCAGCCCCGGGACAGGATCCTACGAGCAGTACTTC	CASSPGTGSYEQYF
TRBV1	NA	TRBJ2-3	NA	TGCACCAGCAGCCAAGTTGTCCTAGCGGGGGAATACCCATTCACAGATACGCAGTATTTT	CTSSQVVLAGEYPFTDTQYF
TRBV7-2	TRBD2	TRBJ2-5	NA	TGTGCCAGCAGCTTAGGAGGCGGGGGGGGAGAGACCCAGTACTTC	CASSLGGGGGETQYF
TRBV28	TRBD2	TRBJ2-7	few	TGTGCCAGCAGTTTTTCGGCTAGCGGGTCCTACGAGCAGTACTTC	CASSFSASGSYEQYF
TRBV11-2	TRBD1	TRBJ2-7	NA	TGTGCCAGCAGCTTAGTGGGGACAGCCTCCTACGAGCAGTACTTC	CASSLVGTASYEQYF
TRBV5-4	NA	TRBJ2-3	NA	TGTGCCAGCAGCTTCACTATAGATACGCAGTATTTT	CASSFTIDTQYF
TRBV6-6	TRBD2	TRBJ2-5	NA	TGTGCCAGCAGTTACGGACTAGCGGGAGAGACCCAGTACTTC	CASSYGLAGETQYF
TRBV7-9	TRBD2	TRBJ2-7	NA	TGTGCCAGCAGCCTAGCGGGGGGAGTTTACGAGCAGTACTTC	CASSLAGGVYEQYF
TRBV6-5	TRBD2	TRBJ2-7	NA	TGTGCCAGCAGTTACTCCAGGCTAGCGGGAGGAGGAGAGCAGTACTTC	CASSYSRLAGGGEQYF
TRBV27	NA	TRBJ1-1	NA	TGTGCCAGCAGTTTGGCGGGTGAAGCTTTCTTT	CASSLAGEAFF
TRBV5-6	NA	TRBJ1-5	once	TGTGCCAGCAGCTTGTTCGGGAATCAGCCCCAGCATTTT	CASSLFGNQPQHF
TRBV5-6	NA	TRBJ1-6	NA	TGTGCCAGCAGCTTGCGTCAGGGTGGGTCACCCCTCCACTTT	CASSLRQGGSPLHF
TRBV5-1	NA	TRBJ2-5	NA	TGCGCCAGCTCTCCCCAGCTAGCGAAGACCCGGTACTTC	CASSPQLAKTRYF
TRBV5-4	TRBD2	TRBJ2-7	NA	TGTGCCAGCAGCTTAGCGGGACTATACGAGCAGTACTTC	CASSLAGLYEQYF